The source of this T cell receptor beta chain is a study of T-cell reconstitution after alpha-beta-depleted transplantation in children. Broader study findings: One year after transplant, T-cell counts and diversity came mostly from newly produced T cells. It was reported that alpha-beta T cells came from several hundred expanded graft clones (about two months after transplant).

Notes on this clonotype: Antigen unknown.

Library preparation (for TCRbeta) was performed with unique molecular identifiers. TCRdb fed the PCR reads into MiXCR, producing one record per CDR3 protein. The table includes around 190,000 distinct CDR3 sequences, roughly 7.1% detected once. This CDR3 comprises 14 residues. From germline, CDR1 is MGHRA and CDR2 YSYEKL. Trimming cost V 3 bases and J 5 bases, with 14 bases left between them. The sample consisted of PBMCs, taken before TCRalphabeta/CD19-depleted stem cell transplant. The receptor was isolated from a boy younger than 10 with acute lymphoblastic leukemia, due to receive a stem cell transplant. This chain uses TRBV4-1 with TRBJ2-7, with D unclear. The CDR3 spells CASSHLTVEDEQYF. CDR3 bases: TGCGCCAGCAGCCACCTTACCGTAGAGGACGAGCAGTACTTC.